This TCR beta chain came from a study of identical twins. This clonotype appeared a few times. A template switching step contributed a universal primer site, while unique molecular identifiers were present in the cDNA. TCRdb reprocessed the 5' RACE reads with MiXCR, giving one entry per CDR3 protein. The profile shows roughly 1.6 million distinct CDR3 sequences, around 33% of them singletons. Germline loops: CDR1 ENHRY, CDR2 SYGVKD. There are 14 residues in the CDR3. V was pared by 0 bases and J by 0 bases, with 5 bases between. Sequencing used cord blood. The sequence was obtained from a newborn girl in good health. The chain recombines TRBV10-3 with TRBJ1-2, with no clear D. CDR3 residues: CAISESGSNYGYTF. Here the CDR3 DNA reads TGTGCCATCAGTGAGTCAGGGTCTAACTATGGCTACACCTTC.